Listed here are 5 T cell receptor beta chains from one sample, sequenced in a study of T-cell memory formation after mild COVID-19. Using its own MiXCR run on the 5' RACE reads, TCRdb lists one record per CDR3 protein. Among hundreds of thousands of distinct CDR3 sequences listed, approximately 18% were seen once. Sequences were obtained from PBMCs or a T cell subset sorted from them (not recorded which). The receptors originated from an adult woman who had mild COVID-19 (a few samples of this study predate the infection). Cell type and time point are not known.

This clonotype was recorded many times. The chain links TRBV19 to TRBJ2-7, with 8 bases fitting TRBD1. The trim removed 7 bases at V and 3 bases at J, leaving 14 bases unmatched. Germline V lookup: CDR1 LNHDA, CDR2 SQIVND (reference sequence). CDR3 size: 16 residues. CDR3 loop: CASTARQGRHSYEQYF. In nucleotides, the CDR3 is TGTGCCAGTACCGCTCGACAGGGGAGGCATAGCTACGAGCAGTACTTC.

The CDR3 loop is CASSPRVGSKNIQYF. DNA for the CDR3: TGTGCCAGCTCACCACGGGTGGGGTCGAAAAACATTCAGTACTTC. The chain links TRBV18 to TRBJ2-4; D is undetermined. This CDR3 comprises 15 residues. The germline V gene has CDR1 KGHSH and CDR2 LQKENI. Trimming took off 1 base at V and 4 bases at J, with 11 bases between the two ends.

The table lists this clonotype with many counts. The chain uses TRBV7-9 and TRBJ2-3; 8 nucleotides match TRBD2. V lost 3 bases, J lost 6 bases, and 5 bases stayed unmatched. This CDR3 comprises 14 residues. The germline gives CDR1 SEHNR, CDR2 FQNEAQ (reference sequence). CDR3 bases: TGTGCCAGCAGCTTCCCGGGACTAGTTGATACGCAGTATTTT. Amino acid sequence: CASSFPGLVDTQYF.

The DNA for the CDR3 is TGTGCCAGCAGCTGGCAGGGGAGCAATCAGCCCCAGCATTTT. Translating it yields CASSWQGSNQPQHF. The rearrangement uses TRBV5-5 and TRBJ1-5, with TRBD1 as a possible D gene (6 bases). The germline V gene has CDR1 SGHKS and CDR2 YYEKEE (reference sequence). This CDR3 region has 14 residues. Trimming shortened V by 3 bases and J by 1 base, and 8 bases separated the two germline ends.

This clonotype showed up just a few times. This chain connects TRBV7-9 to TRBJ1-4, with 9 bases lining up with TRBD1. Germline loops: CDR1 SEHNR, CDR2 FQNEAQ (reference sequence). The CDR3 contains 14 residues. Trimming at V came to 5 bases and at J to 6 bases, leaving 4 bases not matched to a gene. The chain's CDR3 is CASSPGQGDEKLFF. Written as DNA, the CDR3 is TGTGCCAGCAGCCCGGGACAGGGAGATGAAAAACTGTTTTTT.